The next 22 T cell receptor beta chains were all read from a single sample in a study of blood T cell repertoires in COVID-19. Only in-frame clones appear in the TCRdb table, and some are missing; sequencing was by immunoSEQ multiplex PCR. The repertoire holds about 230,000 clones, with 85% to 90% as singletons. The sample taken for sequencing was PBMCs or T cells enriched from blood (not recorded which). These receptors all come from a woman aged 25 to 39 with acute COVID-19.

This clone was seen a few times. In nucleotides, the CDR3 is TGTGCCAGCAGTGGTGCGTGGGCGCAAGCCGGGGAGCTGTTTTTT. It is translated as CASSGAWAQAGELFF. The rearrangement joins TRBV25-1 to TRBJ2-2; D gene uncertain. The V end was cut by 4 bases, the J end by 6 bases, with 15 bases between. This CDR3 spans 15 amino acids. The V gene's germline CDR1 is MGHDK and CDR2 SYGVNS.

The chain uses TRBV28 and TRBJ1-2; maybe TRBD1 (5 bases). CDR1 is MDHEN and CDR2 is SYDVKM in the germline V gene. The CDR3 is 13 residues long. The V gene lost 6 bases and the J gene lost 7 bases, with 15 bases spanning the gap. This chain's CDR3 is CASSRREGRGYTF. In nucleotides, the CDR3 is TGTGCCAGCAGCCGTCGGGAGGGGCGTGGCTACACCTTC.

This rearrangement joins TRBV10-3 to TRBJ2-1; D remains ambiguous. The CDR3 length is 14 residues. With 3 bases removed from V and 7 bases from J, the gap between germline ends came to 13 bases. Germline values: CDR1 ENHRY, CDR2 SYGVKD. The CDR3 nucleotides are TGTGCCATCAGTGACAAGCGACGCGTTAATGAGCAGTTCTTC. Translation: CAISDKRRVNEQFF.

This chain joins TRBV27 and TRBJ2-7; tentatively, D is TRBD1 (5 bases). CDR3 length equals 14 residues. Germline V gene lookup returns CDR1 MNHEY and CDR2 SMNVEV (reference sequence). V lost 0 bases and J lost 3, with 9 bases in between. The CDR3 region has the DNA TGTGCCAGCAGTTTATCGATGACAGTCTACGAGCAGTACTTC. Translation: CASSLSMTVYEQYF.

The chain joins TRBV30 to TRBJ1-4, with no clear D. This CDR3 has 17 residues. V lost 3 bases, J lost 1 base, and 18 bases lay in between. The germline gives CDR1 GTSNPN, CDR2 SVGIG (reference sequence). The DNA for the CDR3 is TGTGCCTGGAGAGGCAGGCTGGGGAGCAAAACTAATGAAAAACTGTTTTTT. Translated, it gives CAWRGRLGSKTNEKLFF.

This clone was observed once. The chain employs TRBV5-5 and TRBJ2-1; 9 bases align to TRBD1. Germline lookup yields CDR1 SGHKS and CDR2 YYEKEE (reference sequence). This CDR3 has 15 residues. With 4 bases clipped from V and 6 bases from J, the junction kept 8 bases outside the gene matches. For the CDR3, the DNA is TGTGCCAGCAGCAGCGGACAGGGGCTCGGCAATGAGCAGTTCTTC. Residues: CASSSGQGLGNEQFF. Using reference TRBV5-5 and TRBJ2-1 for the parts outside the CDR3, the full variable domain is DAGVTQSPTHLIKTRGQQVTLRCSPISGHKSVSWYQQVLGQGPQFIFQYYEKEERGRGNFPDRFSARQFPNYSSELNVNALLLGDSALYLCASSSGQGLGNEQFFGPGTRLTVL.

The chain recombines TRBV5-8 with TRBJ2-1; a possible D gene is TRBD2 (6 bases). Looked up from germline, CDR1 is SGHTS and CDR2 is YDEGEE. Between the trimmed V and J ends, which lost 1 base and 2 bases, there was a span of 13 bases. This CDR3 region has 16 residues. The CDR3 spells CASSLRGLGPYNEQFF. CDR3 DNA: TGTGCCAGCAGCTTGCGGGGACTGGGCCCCTACAATGAGCAGTTCTTC. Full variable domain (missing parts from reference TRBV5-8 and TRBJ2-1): EAGVTQSPTHLIKTRGQQATLRCSPISGHTSVYWYQQALGLGLQFLLWYDEGEERNRGNFPPRFSGRQFPNYSSELNVNALELEDSALYLCASSLRGLGPYNEQFFGPGTRLTVL.

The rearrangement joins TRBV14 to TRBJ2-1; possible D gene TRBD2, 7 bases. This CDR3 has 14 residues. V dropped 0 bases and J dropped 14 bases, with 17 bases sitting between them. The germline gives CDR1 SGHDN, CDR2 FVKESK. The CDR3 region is CASSQEIWGGPEFF. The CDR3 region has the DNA TGTGCCAGCAGCCAAGAAATTTGGGGGGGCCCCGAGTTCTTC.

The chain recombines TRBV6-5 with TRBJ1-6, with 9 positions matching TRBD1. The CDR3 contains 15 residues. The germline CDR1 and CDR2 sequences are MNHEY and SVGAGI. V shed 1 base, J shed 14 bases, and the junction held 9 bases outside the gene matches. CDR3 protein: CASSYWDRDLQALHF. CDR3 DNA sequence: TGTGCCAGCAGTTACTGGGACAGGGATCTTCAGGCCCTCCACTTT.

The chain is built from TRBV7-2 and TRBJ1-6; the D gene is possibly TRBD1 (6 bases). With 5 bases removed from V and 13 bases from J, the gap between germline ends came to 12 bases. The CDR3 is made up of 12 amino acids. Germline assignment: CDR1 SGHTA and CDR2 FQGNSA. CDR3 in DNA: TGTGCCAGCAGCGGTCAGGGGTTCCCCCTCCACTTT. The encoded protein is CASSGQGFPLHF.

The CDR3 spells CASSAPGGPYEQYF. The CDR3 nucleotides read TGTGCCAGCAGTGCGCCGGGGGGTCCCTACGAGCAGTACTTC. This rearrangement joins TRBV7-9 to TRBJ2-7; 7 nucleotides line up with TRBD2. With 6 bases clipped from V and 2 bases from J, the junction kept 7 bases outside the gene matches. Germline assignment: CDR1 SEHNR and CDR2 FQNEAQ (reference sequence). The CDR3 sequence is 14 residues long.

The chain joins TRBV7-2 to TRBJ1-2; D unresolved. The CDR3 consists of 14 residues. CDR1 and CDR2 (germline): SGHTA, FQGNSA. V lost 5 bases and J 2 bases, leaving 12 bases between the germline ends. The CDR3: CASSPLDGNYGYTF. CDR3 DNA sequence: TGTGCCAGCAGCCCTCTCGACGGGAACTATGGCTACACCTTC.

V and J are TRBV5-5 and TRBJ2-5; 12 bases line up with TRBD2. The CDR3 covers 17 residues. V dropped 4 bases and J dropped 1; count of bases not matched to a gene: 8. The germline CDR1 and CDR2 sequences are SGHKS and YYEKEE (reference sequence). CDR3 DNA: TGTGCCAGCAGCCCGACGACTAGCGGGGGACCCCAAGAGACCCAGTACTTC. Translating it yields CASSPTTSGGPQETQYF.

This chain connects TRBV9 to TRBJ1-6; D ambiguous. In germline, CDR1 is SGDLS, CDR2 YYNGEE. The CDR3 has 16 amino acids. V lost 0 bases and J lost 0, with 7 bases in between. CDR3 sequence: CASSVESGSYNSPLHF. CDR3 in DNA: TGTGCCAGCAGCGTAGAAAGCGGCTCCTATAATTCACCCCTCCACTTT.

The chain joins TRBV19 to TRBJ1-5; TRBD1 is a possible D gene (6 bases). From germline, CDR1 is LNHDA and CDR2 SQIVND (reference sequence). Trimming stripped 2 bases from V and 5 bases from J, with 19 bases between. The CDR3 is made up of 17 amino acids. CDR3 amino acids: CASSIMAGVGSDQPQHF. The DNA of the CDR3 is TGTGCCAGTAGTATAATGGCAGGGGTTGGCAGCGATCAGCCCCAGCATTTT.

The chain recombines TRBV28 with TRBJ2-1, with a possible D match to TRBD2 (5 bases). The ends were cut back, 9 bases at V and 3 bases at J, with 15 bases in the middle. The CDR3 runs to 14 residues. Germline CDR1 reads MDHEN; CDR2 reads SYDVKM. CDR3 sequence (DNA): TGTGCCAGTGTCTTCGGGGTCGGCTACAATGAGCAGTTCTTC. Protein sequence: CASVFGVGYNEQFF.

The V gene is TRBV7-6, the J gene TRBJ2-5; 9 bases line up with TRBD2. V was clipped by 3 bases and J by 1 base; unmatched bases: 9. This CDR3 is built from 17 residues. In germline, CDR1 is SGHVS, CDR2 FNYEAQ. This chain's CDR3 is CASSFTGGGGVQETQYF. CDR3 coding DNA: TGTGCCAGCAGCTTCACTGGGGGCGGGGGGGTCCAAGAGACCCAGTACTTC.

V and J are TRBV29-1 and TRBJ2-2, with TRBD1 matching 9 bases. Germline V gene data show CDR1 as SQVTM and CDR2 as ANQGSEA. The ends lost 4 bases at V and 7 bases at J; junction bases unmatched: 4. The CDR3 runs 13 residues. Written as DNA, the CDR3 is TGCAGCGTTGTAACAGGGGGCCACGGGGAGCTGTTTTTT. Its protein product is CSVVTGGHGELFF.

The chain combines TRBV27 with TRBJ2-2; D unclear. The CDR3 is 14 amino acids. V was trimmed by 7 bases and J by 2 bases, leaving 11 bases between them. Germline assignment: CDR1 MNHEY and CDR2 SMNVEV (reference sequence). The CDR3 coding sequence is TGTGCCAGCACCCATTCCCTAAACACCGGGGAGCTGTTTTTT. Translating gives CASTHSLNTGELFF.

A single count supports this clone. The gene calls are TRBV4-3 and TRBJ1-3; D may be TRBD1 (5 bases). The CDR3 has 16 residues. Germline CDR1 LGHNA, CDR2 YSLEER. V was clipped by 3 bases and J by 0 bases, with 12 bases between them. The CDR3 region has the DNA TGCGCCAGCAGCCAGGATAGGGGTAACTCTGGAAACACCATATATTTT. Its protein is CASSQDRGNSGNTIYF.

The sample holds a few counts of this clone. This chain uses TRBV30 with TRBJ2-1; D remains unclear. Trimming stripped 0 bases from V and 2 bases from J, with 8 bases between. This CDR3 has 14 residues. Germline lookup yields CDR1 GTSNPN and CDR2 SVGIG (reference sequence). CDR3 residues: CAWSVRGAYNEQFF. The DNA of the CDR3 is TGTGCCTGGAGTGTACGAGGAGCCTACAATGAGCAGTTCTTC.

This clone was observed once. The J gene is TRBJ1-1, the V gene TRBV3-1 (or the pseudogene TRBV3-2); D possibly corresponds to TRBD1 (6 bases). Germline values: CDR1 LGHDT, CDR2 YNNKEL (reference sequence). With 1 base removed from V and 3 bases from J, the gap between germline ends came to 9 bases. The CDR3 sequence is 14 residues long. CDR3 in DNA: TGTGCCAGCAGCCAAGTAAGGACAGACACTGAAGCTTTCTTT. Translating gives CASSQVRTDTEAFF.